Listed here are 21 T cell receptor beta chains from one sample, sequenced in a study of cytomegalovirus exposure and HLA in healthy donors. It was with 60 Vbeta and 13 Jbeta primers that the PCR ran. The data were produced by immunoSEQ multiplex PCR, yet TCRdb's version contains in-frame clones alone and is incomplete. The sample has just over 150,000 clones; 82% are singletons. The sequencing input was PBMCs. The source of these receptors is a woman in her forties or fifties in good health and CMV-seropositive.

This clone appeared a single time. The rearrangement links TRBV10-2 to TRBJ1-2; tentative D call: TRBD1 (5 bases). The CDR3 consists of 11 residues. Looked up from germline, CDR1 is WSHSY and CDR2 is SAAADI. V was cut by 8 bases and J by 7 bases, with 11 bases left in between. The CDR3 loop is CASLGGSGYTF. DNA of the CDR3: TGCGCCAGCCTCGGGGGGAGTGGCTACACCTTC.

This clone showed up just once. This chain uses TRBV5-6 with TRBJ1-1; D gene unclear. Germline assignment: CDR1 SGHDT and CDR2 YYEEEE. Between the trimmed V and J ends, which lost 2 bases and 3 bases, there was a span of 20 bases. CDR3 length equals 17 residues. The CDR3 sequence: CASSLLRARREDTEAFF. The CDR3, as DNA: TGTGCCAGCAGCTTATTGAGGGCGCGAAGGGAGGACACTGAAGCTTTCTTT.

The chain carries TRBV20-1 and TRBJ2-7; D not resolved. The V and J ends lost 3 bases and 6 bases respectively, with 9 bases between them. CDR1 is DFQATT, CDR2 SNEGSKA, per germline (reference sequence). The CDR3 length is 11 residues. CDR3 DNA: TGCAGTGCTAGGTCCACGAGCGAGCAGTACTTC. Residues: CSARSTSEQYF.

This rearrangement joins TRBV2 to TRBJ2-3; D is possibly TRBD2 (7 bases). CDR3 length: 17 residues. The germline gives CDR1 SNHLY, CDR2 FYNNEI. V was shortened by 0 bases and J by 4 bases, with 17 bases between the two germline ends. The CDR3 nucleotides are TGTGCCAGCAGTGAAGCGCTTCCAGGGGAGGGTGCAGATACGCAGTATTTT. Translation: CASSEALPGEGADTQYF.

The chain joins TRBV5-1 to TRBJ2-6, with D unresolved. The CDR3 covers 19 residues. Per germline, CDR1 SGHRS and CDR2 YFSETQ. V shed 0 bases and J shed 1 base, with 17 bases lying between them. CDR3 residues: CASSLGLQAPLSGANVLTF. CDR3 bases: TGCGCCAGCAGCTTGGGTCTCCAGGCGCCCCTTTCTGGGGCCAACGTCCTGACTTTC.

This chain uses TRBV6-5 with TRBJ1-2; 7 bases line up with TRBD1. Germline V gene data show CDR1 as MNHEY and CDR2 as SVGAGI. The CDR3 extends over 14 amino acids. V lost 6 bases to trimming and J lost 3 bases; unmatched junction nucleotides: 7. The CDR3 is CASRPQGWYYGYTF. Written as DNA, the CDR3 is TGTGCCAGCAGGCCACAGGGGTGGTACTATGGCTACACCTTC.

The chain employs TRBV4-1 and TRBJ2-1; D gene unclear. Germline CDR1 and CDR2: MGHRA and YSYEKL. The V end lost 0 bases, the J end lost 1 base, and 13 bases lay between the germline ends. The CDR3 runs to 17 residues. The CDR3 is CASSQDELTKSYNEQFF. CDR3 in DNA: TGCGCCAGCAGCCAAGATGAACTCACCAAATCCTACAATGAGCAGTTCTTC.

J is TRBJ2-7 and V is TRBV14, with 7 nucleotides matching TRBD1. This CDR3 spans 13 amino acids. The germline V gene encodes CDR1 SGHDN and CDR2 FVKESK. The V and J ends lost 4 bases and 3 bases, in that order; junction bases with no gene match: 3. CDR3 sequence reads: CASSPWDSYEQYF. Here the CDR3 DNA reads TGTGCCAGCAGCCCATGGGACAGCTACGAGCAGTACTTC.

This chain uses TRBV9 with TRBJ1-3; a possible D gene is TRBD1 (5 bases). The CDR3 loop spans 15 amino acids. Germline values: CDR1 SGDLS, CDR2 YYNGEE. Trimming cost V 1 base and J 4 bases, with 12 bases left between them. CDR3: CASSVNLGVGNTIYF. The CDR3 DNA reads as TGTGCCAGCAGCGTAAATTTAGGGGTGGGAAACACCATATATTTT.

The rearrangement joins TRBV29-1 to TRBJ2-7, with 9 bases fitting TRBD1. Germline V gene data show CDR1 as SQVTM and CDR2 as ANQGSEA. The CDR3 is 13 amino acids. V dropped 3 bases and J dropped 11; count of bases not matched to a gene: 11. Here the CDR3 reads CSVESGQGLGEYF. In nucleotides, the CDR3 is TGCAGCGTTGAGTCCGGACAGGGGTTGGGGGAGTACTTC.

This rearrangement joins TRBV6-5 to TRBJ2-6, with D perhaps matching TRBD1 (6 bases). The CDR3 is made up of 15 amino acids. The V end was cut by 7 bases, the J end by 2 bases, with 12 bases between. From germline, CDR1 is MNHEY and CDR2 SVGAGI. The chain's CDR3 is CASTTGNAGANVLTF. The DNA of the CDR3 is TGTGCCAGCACCACAGGGAACGCTGGGGCCAACGTCCTGACTTTC.

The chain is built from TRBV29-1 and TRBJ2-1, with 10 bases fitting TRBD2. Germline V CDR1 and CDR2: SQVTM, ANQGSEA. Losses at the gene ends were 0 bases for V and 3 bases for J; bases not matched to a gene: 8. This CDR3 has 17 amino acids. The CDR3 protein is CSVEDSSSGGYYNEQFF. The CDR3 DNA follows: TGCAGCGTTGAAGATTCTTCTAGCGGGGGCTACTACAATGAGCAGTTCTTC.

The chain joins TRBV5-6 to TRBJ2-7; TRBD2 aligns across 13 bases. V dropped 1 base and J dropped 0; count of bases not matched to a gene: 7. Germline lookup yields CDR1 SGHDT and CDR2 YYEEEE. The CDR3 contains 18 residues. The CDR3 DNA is TGTGCCAGCAGCTTGAGGACTAGCGGGGGCCGGAGCTCCTACGAGCAGTACTTC. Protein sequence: CASSLRTSGGRSSYEQYF.

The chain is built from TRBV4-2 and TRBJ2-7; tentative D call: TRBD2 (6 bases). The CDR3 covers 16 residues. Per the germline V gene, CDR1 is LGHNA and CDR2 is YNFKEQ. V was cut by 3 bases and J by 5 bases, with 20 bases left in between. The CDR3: CASSHSEGLRGNEQYF. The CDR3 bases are TGTGCCAGCAGCCATAGTGAGGGACTGCGCGGGAACGAGCAGTACTTC.

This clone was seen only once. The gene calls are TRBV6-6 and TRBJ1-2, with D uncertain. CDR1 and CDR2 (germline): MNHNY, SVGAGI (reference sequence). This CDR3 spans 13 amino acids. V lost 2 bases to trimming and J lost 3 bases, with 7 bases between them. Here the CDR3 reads CASSYDQDYGYTF. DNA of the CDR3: TGTGCCAGCAGTTACGATCAGGACTATGGCTACACCTTC.

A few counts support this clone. CDR3 sequence: CATSRDQAASSGYTF. In nucleotides, the CDR3 is TGTGCCACCAGCAGAGATCAGGCCGCCTCCTCTGGCTACACCTTC. V usage is TRBV15 and J usage is TRBJ1-2; D not resolved. The germline gives CDR1 LNHNV, CDR2 YYDKDF (reference sequence). The germline V and J ends were trimmed by 0 bases and 7 bases, with 15 bases remaining between them. CDR3 length: 15 residues.

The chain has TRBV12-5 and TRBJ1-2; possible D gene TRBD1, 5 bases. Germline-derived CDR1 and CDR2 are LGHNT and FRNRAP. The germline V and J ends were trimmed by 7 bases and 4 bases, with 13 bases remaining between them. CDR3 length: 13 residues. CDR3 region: CASAPGEAYGYTF. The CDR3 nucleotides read TGTGCTAGTGCCCCGGGGGAAGCCTATGGCTACACCTTC.

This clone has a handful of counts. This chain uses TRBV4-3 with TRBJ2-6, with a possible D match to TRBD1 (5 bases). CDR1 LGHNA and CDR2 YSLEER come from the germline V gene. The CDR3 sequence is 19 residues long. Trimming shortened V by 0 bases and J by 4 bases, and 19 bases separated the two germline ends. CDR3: CASSQDFGARARGANVLTF. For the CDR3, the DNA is TGCGCCAGCAGCCAAGATTTTGGGGCCAGGGCGAGAGGGGCCAACGTCCTGACTTTC.

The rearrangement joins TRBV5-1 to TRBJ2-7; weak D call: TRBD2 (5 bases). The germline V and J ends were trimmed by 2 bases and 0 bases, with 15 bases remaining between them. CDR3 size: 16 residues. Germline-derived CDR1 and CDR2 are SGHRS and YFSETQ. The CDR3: CASSLDRTLASYEQYF. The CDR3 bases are TGCGCCAGCAGCTTAGATCGGACTCTCGCCTCCTACGAGCAGTACTTC.

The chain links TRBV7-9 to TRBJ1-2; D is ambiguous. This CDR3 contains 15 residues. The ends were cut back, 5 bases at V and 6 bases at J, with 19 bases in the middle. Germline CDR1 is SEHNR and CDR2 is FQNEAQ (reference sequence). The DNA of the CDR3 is TGTGCCAGCAGCCCCTTTCCGGGGTCTGTCGATGGCTACACCTTC. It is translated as CASSPFPGSVDGYTF.

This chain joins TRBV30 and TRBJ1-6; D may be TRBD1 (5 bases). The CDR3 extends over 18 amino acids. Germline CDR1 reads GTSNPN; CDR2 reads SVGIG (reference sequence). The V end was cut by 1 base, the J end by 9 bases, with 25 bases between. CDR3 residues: CAWSDPVPGPQSLSPLHF. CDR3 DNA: TGTGCCTGGAGTGACCCCGTCCCAGGGCCCCAGAGTCTTTCACCCCTCCACTTT.